These T cell receptor beta chains were read from a single sample in a study of blood T cell repertoires in COVID-19. Sequencing was performed with immunoSEQ multiplex PCR; in TCRdb, only in-frame clones are kept and a portion is missing. The repertoire consists of approximately 250,000 clones, with 86% occurring once and the leading ten covering roughly 5.2%. Material: peripheral blood. Receptor source: a woman of 80 years or more with COVID-19, enrolled during active disease. The CDR3 runs from the conserved cysteine through the conserved F or W. A D gene is named only where the DNA matches it firmly. Clone size is not always given. Where it is, it says once, few, many or a class for expanded clones.

once - TRBJ1-1 TRBV12-3/TRBV12-4 TGTGCCAGCAGCGTCGGGATGAACACTGAAGCTTTCTTT CASSVGMNTEAFF
- - TRBJ1-1 TRBV29-1 TGCAGCGTTGAGGGGGGGAACACTGAAGCTTTCTTT CSVEGGNTEAFF
- - TRBJ1-6 TRBV3-1/TRBV3-2 TGTGCCAGCAGCCTGGACACTAGCTCACCCCTCCACTTT CASSLDTSSPLHF
few TRBD1 TRBJ1-4 TRBV5-1 TGCGCCAGCAGCTGGGACAGGGAAAAACTGTTTTTT CASSWDREKLFF
- TRBD2 TRBJ2-5 TRBV6-2/TRBV6-3 TGTGCCAGCAGTTCCGGGACTACCTTTCAAGAGACCCAGTACTTC CASSSGTTFQETQYF
once - TRBJ2-3 TRBV7-9 TGTGCCAGCAGCACAGGGATAGATACGCAGTATTTT CASSTGIDTQYF
- TRBD2 TRBJ2-5 TRBV7-2 TGTGCCAGCAGCTTGCGCCGGGGGGAGGAGACCCAGTACTTC CASSLRRGEETQYF
- - TRBJ1-3 TRBV11-2 TGTGCCAGCAGCTTAAGGCAGGGTTCGTCGGACACCATATATTTT CASSLRQGSSDTIYF
- - TRBJ1-6 TRBV3-1/TRBV3-2 TGTGCCAGCAGCCAAGCGAGTAATTCACCCCTCCACTTT CASSQASNSPLHF
few TRBD1 TRBJ2-3 TRBV9 TGTGCCAGCAGCGTCACAGGGGTCGCTAGCACAGATACGCAGTATTTT CASSVTGVASTDTQYF
- TRBD1 TRBJ1-5 TRBV3-1/TRBV3-2 TGTGCCAGCAGCCATAGGACAGGGGCTTTAAATCAGCCCCAGCATTTT CASSHRTGALNQPQHF
- - TRBJ1-2 TRBV30 TGTGCCTGGAGTGTTTCGAGCTATGGCTACACCTTC CAWSVSSYGYTF
- - TRBJ1-2 TRBV2 TGTGCCAGCAGGTCGGGCCAGGGGAACTATGGCTACACCTTC CASRSGQGNYGYTF
- TRBD2 TRBJ2-2 TRBV4-2 TGTGCCAGCAGCCAAATAACTAGCGGTCTGTCCGGGGAGCTGTTTTTT CASSQITSGLSGELFF
- - TRBJ1-1 TRBV16 TGTGCCAGCAGCCGTTTCGCGACTGAAGCTTTCTTT CASSRFATEAFF
- - TRBJ1-2 TRBV29-1 TGCAGCGTTGAAGGAGGTAGATTCTATGGCTACACCTTC CSVEGGRFYGYTF
- - TRBJ1-1 TRBV7-2 TGTGCCAGCAGCACAGAAGGCAGGGGGAACACTGAAGCTTTCTTT CASSTEGRGNTEAFF
- - TRBJ1-5 TRBV12-3/TRBV12-4 TGTGCCAGCAGGGGGCTCCAGGAGCCCCAGCATTTT CASRGLQEPQHF
- - TRBJ1-3 TRBV5-1 TGCGCCAGCAGCTTCCTAGGGGGCTCTGGAAACACCATATATTTT CASSFLGGSGNTIYF
once - TRBJ1-1 TRBV6-6 TGTGCCAGCAGCGGTACAGAATCCATGAACACTGAAGCTTTCTTT CASSGTESMNTEAFF
- - TRBJ1-1 TRBV15 TGTGCCACCAGCGGGCGAATGAACACTGAAGCTTTCTTT CATSGRMNTEAFF
- TRBD1 TRBJ1-5 TRBV27 TGTGCCAGCAGTTCTCAGGGGGTTGGCAATCAGCCCCAGCATTTT CASSSQGVGNQPQHF